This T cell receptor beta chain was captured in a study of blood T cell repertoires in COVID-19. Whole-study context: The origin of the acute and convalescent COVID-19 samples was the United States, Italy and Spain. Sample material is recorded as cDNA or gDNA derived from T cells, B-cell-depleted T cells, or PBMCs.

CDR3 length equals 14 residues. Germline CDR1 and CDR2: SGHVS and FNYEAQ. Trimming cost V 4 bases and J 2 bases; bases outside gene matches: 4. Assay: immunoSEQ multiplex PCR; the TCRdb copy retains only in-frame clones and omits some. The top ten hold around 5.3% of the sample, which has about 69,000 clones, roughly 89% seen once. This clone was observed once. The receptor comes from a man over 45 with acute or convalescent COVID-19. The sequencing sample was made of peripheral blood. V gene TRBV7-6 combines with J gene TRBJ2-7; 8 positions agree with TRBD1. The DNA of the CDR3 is TGTGCCAGCAGCTCCGGGACAGGAACCTACGAGCAGTACTTC. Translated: CASSSGTGTYEQYF.